A single sample is the source of the 4 T cell receptor beta chains below, sequenced in a study. Each CDR3 protein is one row after TCRdb ran MiXCR on the 5' RACE reads. The sample lists about 60,000 distinct CDR3 sequences, 25% to 30% seen once, with roughly 2% in the top ten. The sequenced material came from tumor-infiltrating naive CD4+ T cells sorted from the breast tumor. Described subset: naive CD4+ T cells, CD4+CD45RA+CD25-. The origin of the receptors is a female donor with breast cancer.

The chain employs TRBV2 and TRBJ1-5, with TRBD1 identical over 7 bases. The CDR3 is 16 amino acids. Trimming at V came to 2 bases and at J to 3 bases, leaving 7 bases not matched to a gene. Germline V gene data show CDR1 as SNHLY and CDR2 as FYNNEI. CDR3: CASSEQGVQNNQPQHF. DNA of the CDR3: TGTGCCAGCAGTGAACAGGGGGTGCAGAACAATCAGCCCCAGCATTTT.

The rearrangement links TRBV12-3 or TRBV12-4 to TRBJ1-2, with 7 bases that match TRBD1. The CDR3 totals 13 residues. The J segment lost 5 bases and the V segment lost 6 bases, leaving 6 bases of the junction unmatched. The CDR3 protein is CASSFEGAYGYTF. CDR3 in DNA: TGTGCCAGCAGCTTCGAGGGGGCGTATGGCTACACCTTC.

This clonotype was observed a few times. The gene calls are TRBV12-3 or TRBV12-4 and TRBJ1-1; possible D gene TRBD1, 5 bases. Trimming stripped 2 bases from V and 2 bases from J, with 9 bases between. This CDR3 has 14 residues. CDR3 bases: TGTGCCAGCAGTTTAAAGAGGGGCAACACTGAAGCTTTCTTT. It translates to CASSLKRGNTEAFF.

CDR3 sequence reads: CSARDLFLGGNQPQHF. The CDR3 nucleotides read TGCAGTGCTAGAGATCTTTTTCTCGGGGGGAATCAGCCCCAGCATTTT. The chain uses TRBV20-1 and TRBJ1-5; maybe TRBD1 (5 bases). Germline lookup yields CDR1 DFQATT and CDR2 SNEGSKA (reference sequence). The CDR3 sequence is 16 residues long. V was shortened by 0 bases and J by 4 bases, with 16 bases between the two germline ends.